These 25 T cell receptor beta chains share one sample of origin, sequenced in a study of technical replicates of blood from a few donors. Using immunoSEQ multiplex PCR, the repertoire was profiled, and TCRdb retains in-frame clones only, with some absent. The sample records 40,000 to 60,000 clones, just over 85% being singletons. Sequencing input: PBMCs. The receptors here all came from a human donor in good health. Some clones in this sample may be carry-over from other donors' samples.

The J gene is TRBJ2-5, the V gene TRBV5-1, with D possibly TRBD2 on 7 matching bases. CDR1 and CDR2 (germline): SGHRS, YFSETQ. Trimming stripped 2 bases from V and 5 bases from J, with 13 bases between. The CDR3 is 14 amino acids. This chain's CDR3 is CASSFRGGVETQYF. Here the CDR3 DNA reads TGCGCCAGCAGCTTCCGCGGGGGCGTGGAGACCCAGTACTTC.

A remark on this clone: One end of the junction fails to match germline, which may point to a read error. The chain's CDR3 is CASSSPEDSFNEQFF. The CDR3 region has the DNA TGTGCCAGCAGCTCCCCCGAAGACTCCTTCAATGAGCAGTTCTTC. The V call is TRBV5-4, the J call TRBJ2-1; D ambiguous. The CDR3 runs to 15 residues. Germline assignment: CDR1 SGHNT and CDR2 YYREEE (reference sequence).

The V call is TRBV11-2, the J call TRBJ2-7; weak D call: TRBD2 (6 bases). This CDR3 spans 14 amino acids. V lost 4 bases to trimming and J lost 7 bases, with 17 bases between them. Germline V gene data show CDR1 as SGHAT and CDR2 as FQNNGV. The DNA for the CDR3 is TGTGCCAGCAGCTCTACGACTAGATCGGGGGAGCAGTACTTC. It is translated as CASSSTTRSGEQYF.

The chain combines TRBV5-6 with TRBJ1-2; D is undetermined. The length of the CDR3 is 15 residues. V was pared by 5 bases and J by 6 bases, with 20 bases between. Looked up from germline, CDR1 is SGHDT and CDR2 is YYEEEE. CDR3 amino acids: CASSWIVGHYNGYTF. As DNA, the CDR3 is TGTGCCAGCAGTTGGATTGTTGGCCACTATAATGGCTACACCTTC.

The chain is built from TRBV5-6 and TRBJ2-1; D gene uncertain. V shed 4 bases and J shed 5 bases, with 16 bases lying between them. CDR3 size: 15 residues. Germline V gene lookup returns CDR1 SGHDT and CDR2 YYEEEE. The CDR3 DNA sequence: TGTGCCAGCAGCCCGAGACAAGGCACCAACAATGAGCAGTTCTTC. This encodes CASSPRQGTNNEQFF. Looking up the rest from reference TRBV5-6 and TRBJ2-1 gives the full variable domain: DAGVTQSPTHLIKTRGQQVTLRCSPKSGHDTVSWYQQALGQGPQFIFQYYEEEERQRGNFPDRFSGHQFPNYSSELNVNALLLGDSALYLCASSPRQGTNNEQFFGPGTRLTVL.

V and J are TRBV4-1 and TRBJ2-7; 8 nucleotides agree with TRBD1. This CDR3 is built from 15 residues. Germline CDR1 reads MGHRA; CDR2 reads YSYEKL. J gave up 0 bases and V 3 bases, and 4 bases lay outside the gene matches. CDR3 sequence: CASSHRQGTSYEQYF. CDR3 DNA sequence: TGCGCCAGCAGCCACCGACAGGGGACCTCCTACGAGCAGTACTTC.

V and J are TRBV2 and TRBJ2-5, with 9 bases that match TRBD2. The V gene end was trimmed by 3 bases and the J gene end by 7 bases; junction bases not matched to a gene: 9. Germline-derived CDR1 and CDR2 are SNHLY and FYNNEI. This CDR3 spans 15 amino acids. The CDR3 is CASSDEREALGTQYF. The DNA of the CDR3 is TGTGCCAGCAGTGATGAGCGGGAGGCCCTTGGGACCCAGTACTTC.

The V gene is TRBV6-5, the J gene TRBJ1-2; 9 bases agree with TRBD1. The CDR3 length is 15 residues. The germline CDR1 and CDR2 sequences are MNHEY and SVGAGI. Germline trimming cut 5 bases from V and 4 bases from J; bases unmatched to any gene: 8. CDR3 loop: CASSPRDRAAYGYTF. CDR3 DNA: TGTGCCAGCAGTCCCCGGGACAGGGCGGCCTATGGCTACACCTTC.

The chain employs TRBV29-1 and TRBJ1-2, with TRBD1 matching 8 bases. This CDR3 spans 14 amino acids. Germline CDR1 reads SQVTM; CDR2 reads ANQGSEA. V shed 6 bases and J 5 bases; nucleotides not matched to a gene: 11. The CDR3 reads CSVLSPDRAYGYTF. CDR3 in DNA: TGCAGCGTCCTAAGCCCGGACAGGGCATATGGCTACACCTTC.

CDR3 residues: CASSLTSGSQETQYF. The DNA of the CDR3 is TGTGCCAGCAGCTTGACTAGCGGGAGCCAAGAGACCCAGTACTTC. The chain links TRBV5-4 to TRBJ2-5; the match to TRBD2 covers 11 bases. Trimming removed 1 base from V and 1 base from J; junction bases left unmatched: 0. CDR3 size: 15 residues. Germline CDR1 SGHNT, CDR2 YYREEE (reference sequence).

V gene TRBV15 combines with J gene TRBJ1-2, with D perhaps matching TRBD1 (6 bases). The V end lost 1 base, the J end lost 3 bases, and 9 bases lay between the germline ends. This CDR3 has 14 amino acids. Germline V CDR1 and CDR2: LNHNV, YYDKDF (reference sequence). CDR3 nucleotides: TGTGCCACCAGCAGAGGACAGGTCGACTATGGCTACACCTTC. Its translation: CATSRGQVDYGYTF.

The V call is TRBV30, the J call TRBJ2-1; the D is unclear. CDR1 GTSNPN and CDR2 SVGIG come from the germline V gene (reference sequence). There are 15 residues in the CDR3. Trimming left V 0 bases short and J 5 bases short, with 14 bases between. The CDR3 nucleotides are TGTGCCTGGAGTGTAACGCACTCCCCTAACAATGAGCAGTTCTTC. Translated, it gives CAWSVTHSPNNEQFF.

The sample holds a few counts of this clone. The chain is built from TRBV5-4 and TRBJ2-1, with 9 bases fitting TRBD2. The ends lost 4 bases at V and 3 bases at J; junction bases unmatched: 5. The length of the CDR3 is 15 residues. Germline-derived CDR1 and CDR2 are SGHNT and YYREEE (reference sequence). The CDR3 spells CASSVSGGIYNEQFF. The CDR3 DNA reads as TGTGCCAGCAGCGTTAGCGGGGGAATCTACAATGAGCAGTTCTTC.

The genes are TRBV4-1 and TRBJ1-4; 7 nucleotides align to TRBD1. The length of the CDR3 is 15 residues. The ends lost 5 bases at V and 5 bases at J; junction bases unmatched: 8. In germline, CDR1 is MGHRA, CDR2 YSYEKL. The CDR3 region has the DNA TGCGCCAGCAGCACTCAAGGGGGCGGGAATGAAAAACTGTTTTTT. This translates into CASSTQGGGNEKLFF.

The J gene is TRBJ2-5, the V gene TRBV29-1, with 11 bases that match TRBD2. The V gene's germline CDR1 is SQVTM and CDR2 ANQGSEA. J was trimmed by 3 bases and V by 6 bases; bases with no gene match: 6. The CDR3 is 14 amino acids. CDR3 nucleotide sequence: TGCAGCGTGAATAGCGGGGGGGGAAAAGAGACCCAGTACTTC. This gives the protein CSVNSGGGKETQYF.

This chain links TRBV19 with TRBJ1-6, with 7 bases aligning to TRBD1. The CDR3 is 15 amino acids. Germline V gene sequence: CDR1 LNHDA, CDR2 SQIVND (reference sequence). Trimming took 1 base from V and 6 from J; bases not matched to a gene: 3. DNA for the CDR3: TGTGCCAGTAGTATAGGGCGGGACAGTAATTCACCCCTCCACTTT. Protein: CASSIGRDSNSPLHF.

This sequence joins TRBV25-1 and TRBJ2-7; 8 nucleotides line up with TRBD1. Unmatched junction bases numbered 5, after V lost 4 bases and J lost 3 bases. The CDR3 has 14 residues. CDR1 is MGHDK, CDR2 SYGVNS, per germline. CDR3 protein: CASSAYRGSYEQYF. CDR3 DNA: TGTGCCAGCAGTGCATACAGGGGGAGCTACGAGCAGTACTTC.

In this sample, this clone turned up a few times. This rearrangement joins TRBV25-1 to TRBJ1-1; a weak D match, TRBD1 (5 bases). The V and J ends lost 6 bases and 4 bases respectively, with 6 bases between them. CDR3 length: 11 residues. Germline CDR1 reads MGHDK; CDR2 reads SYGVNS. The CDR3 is CASSGGTEAFF. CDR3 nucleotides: TGTGCCAGCAGCGGGGGCACTGAAGCTTTCTTT.

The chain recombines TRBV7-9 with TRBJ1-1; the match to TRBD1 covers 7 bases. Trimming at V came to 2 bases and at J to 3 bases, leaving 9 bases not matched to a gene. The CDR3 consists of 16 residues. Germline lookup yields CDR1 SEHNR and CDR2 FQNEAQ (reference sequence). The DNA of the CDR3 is TGTGCCAGCAGCTTATTGCCAGGGGGAATGTACACTGAAGCTTTCTTT. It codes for CASSLLPGGMYTEAFF.

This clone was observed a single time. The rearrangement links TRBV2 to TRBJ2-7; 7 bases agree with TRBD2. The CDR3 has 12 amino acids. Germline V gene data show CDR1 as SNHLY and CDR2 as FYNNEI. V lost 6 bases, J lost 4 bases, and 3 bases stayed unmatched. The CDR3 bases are TGTGCCAGCAGCCCGGGGGGATACGAGCAGTACTTC. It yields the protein CASSPGGYEQYF. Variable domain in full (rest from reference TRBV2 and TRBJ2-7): EPEVTQTPSHQVTQMGQEVILRCVPISNHLYFYWYRQILGQKVEFLVSFYNNEISEKSEIFDDQFSVERPDGSNFTLKIRSTKLEDSAMYFCASSPGGYEQYFGPGTRLTVT.

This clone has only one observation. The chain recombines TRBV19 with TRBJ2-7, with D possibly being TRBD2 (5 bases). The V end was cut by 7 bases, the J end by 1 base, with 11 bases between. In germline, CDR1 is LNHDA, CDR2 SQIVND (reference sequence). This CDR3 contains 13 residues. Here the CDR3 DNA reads TGTGCCAGTAATTCCGGGAAGTCCTACGAGCAGTACTTC. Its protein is CASNSGKSYEQYF.

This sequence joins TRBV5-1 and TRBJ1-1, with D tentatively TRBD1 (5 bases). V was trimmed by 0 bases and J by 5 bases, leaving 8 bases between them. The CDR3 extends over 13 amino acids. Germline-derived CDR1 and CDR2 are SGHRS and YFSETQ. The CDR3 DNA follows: TGCGCCAGCAGCTTGGATCGGGGGACTGAAGCTTTCTTT. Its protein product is CASSLDRGTEAFF.

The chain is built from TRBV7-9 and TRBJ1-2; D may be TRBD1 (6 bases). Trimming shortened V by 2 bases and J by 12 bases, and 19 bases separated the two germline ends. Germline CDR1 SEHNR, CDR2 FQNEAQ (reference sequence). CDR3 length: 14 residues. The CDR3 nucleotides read TGTGCCAGCAGCTTATCCCGGGACACTGGGGCGAACACCTTC. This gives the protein CASSLSRDTGANTF. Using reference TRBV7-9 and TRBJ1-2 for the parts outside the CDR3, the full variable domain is DTGVSQNPRHKITKRGQNVTFRCDPISEHNRLYWYRQTLGQGPEFLTYFQNEAQLEKSRLLSDRFSAERPKGSFSTLEIQRTEQGDSAMYLCASSLSRDTGANTFGSGTRLTVV.

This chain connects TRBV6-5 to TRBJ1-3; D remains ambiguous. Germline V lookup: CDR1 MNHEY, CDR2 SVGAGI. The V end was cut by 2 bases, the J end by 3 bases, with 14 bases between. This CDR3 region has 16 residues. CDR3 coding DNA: TGTGCCAGCAGTTACGGTGCTGGGCTGGTTGGAAACACCATATATTTT. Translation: CASSYGAGLVGNTIYF.

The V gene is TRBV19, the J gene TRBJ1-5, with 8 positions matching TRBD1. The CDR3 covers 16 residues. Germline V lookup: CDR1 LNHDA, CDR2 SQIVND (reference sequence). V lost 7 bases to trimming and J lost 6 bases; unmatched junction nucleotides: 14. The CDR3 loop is CASKTSDRGGGQPQHF. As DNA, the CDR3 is TGTGCCAGTAAGACAAGCGACAGGGGAGGAGGTCAGCCCCAGCATTTT.